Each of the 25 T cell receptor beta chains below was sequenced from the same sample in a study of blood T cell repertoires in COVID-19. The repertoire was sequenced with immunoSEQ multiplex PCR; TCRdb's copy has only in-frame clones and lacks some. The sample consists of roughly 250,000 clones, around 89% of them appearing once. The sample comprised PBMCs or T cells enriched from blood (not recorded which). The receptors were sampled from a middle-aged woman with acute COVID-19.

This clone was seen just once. CDR3 nucleotides: TGTGCCAGCAGTGACCGATCGCTACGGGTTAGCGGGCGCTGCGTC. Its protein is CASSDRSLRVSGRCV. The V call is TRBV6-4, the J call TRBJ2-7; TRBD2 aligns across 7 bases. The CDR3 runs 15 residues. Looked up from germline, CDR1 is MRHNA and CDR2 is SNTAGT.

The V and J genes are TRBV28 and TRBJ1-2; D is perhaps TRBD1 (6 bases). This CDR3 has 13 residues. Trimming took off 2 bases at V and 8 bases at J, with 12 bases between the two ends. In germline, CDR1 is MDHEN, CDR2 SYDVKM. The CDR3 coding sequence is TGTGCCAGCAGTTTAAGGACAGTGTGGGGCTACACCTTC. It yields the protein CASSLRTVWGYTF.

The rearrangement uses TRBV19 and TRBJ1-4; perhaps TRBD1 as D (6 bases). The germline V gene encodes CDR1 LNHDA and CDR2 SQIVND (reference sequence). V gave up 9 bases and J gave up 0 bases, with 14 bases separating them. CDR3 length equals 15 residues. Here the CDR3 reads CASRDRPATNEKLFF. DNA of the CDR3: TGTGCCAGCAGAGACAGGCCTGCAACTAATGAAAAACTGTTTTTT.

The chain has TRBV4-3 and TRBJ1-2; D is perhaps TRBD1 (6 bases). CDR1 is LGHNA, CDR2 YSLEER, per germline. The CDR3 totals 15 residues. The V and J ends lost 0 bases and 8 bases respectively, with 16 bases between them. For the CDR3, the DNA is TGCGCCAGCAGCCAAGAATTTGGGGGGGCGCAGGGCTACACCTTC. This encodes CASSQEFGGAQGYTF.

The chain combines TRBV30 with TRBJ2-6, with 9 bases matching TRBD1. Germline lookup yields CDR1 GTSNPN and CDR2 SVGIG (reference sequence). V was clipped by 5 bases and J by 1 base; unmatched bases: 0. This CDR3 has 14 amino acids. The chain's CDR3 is CAWDRGSGANVLTF. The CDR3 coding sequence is TGTGCCTGGGACAGGGGGTCTGGGGCCAACGTCCTGACTTTC.

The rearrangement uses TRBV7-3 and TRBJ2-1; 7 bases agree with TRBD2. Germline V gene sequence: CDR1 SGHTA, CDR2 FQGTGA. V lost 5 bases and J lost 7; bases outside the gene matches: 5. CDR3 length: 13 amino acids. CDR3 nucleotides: TGTGCCAGCAGCCTGGGGAGGGAAAATGAGCAGTTCTTC. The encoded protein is CASSLGRENEQFF.

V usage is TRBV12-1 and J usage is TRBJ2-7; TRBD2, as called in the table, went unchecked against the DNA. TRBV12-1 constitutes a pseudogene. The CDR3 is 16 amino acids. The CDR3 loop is CASSLVTSGPTYEQYF. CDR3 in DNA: TGTGCCAGCAGCTTAGTGACTAGCGGGCCTACCTACGAGCAGTACTTC.

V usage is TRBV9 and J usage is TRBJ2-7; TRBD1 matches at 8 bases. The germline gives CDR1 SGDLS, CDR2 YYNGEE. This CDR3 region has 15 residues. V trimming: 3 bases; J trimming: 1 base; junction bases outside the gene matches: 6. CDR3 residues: CASSGPGQDSYEQYF. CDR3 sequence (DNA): TGTGCCAGCAGCGGTCCGGGACAGGATTCCTACGAGCAGTACTTC.

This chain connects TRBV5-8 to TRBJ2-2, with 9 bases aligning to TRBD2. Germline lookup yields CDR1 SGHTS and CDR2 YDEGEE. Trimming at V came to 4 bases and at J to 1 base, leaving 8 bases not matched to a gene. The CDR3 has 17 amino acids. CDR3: CASSPGGLAVNTGELFF. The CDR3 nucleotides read TGTGCCAGCAGCCCGGGGGGACTAGCAGTGAACACCGGGGAGCTGTTTTTT.

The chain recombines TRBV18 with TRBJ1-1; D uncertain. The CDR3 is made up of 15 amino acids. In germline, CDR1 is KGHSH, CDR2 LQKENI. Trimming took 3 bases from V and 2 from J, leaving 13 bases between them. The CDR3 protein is CASSPGVADNTEAFF. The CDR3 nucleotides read TGTGCCAGCTCACCCGGGGTAGCAGACAACACTGAAGCTTTCTTT.

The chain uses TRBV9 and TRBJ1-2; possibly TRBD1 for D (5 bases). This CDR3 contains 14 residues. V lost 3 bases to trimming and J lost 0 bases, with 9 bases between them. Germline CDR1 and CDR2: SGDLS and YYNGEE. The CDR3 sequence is CASSDGTANYGYTF. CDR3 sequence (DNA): TGTGCCAGCAGCGACGGGACTGCTAACTATGGCTACACCTTC.

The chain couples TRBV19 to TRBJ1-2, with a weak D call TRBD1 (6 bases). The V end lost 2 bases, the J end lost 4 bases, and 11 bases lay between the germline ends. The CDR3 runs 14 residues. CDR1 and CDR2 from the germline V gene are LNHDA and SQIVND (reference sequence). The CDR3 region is CASSIKQGPYGYTF. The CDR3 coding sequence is TGTGCCAGTAGTATAAAACAGGGCCCCTATGGCTACACCTTC.

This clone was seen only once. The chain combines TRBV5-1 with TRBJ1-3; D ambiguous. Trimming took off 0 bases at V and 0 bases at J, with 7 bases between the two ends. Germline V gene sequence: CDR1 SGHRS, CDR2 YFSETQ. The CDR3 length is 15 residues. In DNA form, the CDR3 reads TGCGCCAGCAGCTTGGTTCCTGTCTCTGGAAACACCATATATTTT. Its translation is CASSLVPVSGNTIYF. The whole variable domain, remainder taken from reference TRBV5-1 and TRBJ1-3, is KAGVTQTPRYLIKTRGQQVTLSCSPISGHRSVSWYQQTPGQGLQFLFEYFSETQRNKGNFPGRFSGRQFSNSRSEMNVSTLELGDSALYLCASSLVPVSGNTIYFGEGSWLTVV.

The CDR3, as DNA: TGTGCCACCAGTGCGAGCGGAGGTCTCTGTAGCTCCTACGAGCAGTACGTC. Encoded protein: CATSASGGLCSSYEQYV. The V call is TRBV24-1, the J call TRBJ2-7; D might be TRBD2 (5 bases). Looked up from germline, CDR1 is KGHDR and CDR2 is SFDVKD. This CDR3 has 17 residues. V was pared by 5 bases and J by 0 bases, with 19 bases between.

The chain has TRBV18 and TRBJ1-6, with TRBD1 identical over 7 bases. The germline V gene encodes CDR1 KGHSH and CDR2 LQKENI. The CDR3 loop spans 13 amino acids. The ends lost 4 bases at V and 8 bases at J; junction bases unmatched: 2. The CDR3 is CASSQGQDSPLHF. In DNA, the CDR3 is TGTGCCAGCTCACAAGGACAGGATTCACCCCTCCACTTT.

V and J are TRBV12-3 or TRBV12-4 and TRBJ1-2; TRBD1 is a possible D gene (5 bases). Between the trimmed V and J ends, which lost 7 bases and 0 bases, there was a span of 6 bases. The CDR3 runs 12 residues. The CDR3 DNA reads TGTGCCAGCAAGGGGCCTAACTATGGCTACACCTTC. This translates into CASKGPNYGYTF.

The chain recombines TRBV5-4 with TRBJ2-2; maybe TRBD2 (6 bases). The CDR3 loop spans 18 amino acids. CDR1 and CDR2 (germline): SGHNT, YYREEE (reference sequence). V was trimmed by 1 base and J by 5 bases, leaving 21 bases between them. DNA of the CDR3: TGTGCCAGCAGCTTGATCCGAGCTCTCGCGGGAACAACCGGGGAGCTGTTTTTT. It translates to CASSLIRALAGTTGELFF.

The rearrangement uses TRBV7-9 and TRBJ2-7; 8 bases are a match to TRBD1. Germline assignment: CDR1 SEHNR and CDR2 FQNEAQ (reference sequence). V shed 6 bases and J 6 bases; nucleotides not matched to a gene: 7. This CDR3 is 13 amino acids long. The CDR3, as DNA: TGTGCCAGCAGGGAGACAGGGGCCCTCGAGCAGTACTTC. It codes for CASRETGALEQYF.

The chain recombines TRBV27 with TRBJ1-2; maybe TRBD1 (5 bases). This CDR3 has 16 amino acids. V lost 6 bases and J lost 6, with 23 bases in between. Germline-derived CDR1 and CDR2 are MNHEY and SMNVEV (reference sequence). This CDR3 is CASRDSGFPAINGYTF. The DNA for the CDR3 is TGTGCCAGCAGAGACAGTGGTTTCCCAGCCATTAATGGCTACACCTTC.

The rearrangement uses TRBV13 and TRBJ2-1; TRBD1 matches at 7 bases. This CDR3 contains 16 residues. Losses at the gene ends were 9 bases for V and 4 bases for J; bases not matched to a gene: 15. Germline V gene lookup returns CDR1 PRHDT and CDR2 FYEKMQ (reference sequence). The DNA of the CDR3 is TGTGCCAGTACGTATGAGGGACAGACTAATTACAATGAGCAGTTCTTC. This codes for CASTYEGQTNYNEQFF.

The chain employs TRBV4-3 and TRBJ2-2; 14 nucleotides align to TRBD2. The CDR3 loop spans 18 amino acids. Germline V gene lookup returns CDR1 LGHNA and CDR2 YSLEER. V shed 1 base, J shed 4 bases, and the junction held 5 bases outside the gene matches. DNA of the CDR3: TGCGCCAGCAGCCAAGGACTAGCGGGAGGGCCCGTCACCGGGGAGCTGTTTTTT. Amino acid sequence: CASSQGLAGGPVTGELFF.

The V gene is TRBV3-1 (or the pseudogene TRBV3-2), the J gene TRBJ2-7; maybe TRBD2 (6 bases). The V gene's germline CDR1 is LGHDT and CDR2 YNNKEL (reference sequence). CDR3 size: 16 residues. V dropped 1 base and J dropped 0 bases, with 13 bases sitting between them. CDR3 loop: CASSQGPGLSSYEQYF. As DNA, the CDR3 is TGTGCCAGCAGCCAAGGCCCGGGACTCTCCTCCTACGAGCAGTACTTC.

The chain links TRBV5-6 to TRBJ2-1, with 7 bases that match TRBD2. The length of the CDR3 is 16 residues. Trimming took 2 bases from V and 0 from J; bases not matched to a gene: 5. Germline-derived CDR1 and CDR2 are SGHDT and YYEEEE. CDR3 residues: CASSFGRGSSYNEQFF. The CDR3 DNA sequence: TGTGCCAGCAGCTTTGGGAGGGGAAGCTCCTACAATGAGCAGTTCTTC.

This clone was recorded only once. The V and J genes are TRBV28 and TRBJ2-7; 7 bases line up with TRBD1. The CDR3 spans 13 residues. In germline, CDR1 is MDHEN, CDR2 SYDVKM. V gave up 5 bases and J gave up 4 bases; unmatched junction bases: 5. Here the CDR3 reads CASSGNRGYEQYV. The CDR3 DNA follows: TGTGCCAGCAGTGGAAACAGGGGATACGAGCAGTACGTC.

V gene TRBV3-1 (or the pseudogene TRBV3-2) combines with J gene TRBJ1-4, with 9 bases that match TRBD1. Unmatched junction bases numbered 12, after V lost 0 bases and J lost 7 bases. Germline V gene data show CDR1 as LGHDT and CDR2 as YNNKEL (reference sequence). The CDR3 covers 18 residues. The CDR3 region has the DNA TGTGCCAGCAGCCAAGATAACAGGGGGCCTGGTTTCGTTGAAAAACTGTTTTTT. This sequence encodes CASSQDNRGPGFVEKLFF.